The rows below give T cell receptor beta chains drawn from one sample of a study of early T cells in non-severe SARS-CoV-2 infection. TCRdb used MiXCR to reprocess the 5' RACE reads, holding one entry per CDR3 protein. The sample gives 75,000 to 100,000 distinct CDR3 sequences, over 15% of which show up once; roughly 1.2% is in the top ten. The sample taken for sequencing was whole blood. The receptor set was obtained from an adult who was a healthcare worker with PCR-confirmed SARS-CoV-2 infection or an uninfected control (not recorded which). The CDR3 runs from the conserved cysteine through the conserved F or W. The order of the fields is CDR3 DNA, CDR3 protein, V gene, J gene, clone size, D gene. A D gene is named only where the DNA matches it firmly. Only some rows state a clone size, as once, few, many or a class for expanded clones.

TGTGCCAGCATTCGGGGGCCGTACCAAGAGACCCTGTACTTC	CASIRGPYQETLYF	TRBV6-2/TRBV6-3	TRBJ2-5	.	.
TGCGCCTCCAAAGGATGGGGAGAGGAATCTGGAAACACCATATATTTT	CASKGWGEESGNTIYF	TRBV10-2	TRBJ1-3	.	.
TGTGCCAGCAGTGAACAGGGGTTGAGCAACACCATATATTTT	CASSEQGLSNTIYF	TRBV6-1	TRBJ1-3	few	.
TGTGCCAGCAGCCCCCGGGGGAACAGGGGGATGGGCGAGCAGTACTTC	CASSPRGNRGMGEQYF	TRBV7-9	TRBJ2-7	.	TRBD1
TGTGCCAGCAGCCCCGCGGGGGGGCTGAACACCGGGGAGCTGTTTTTT	CASSPAGGLNTGELFF	TRBV7-2	TRBJ2-2	few	TRBD2
TGTGGCAGCAGTTCCTCCCCTTTTGATGAGCAGTTCTTC	CGSSSSPFDEQFF	TRBV7-2	TRBJ2-1	.	.
TGCGCCAGCAGCTGGGGGGCTAGCGGGAGGCTCGGGGATGAGCAGTTCTTC	CASSWGASGRLGDEQFF	TRBV5-1	TRBJ2-1	.	TRBD2
TGTGCCAGCAGCCTCCGGTTTGGCAGGCAGTCCGAGCAGTACTTC	CASSLRFGRQSEQYF	TRBV5-5	TRBJ2-7	many	.
TGTGCCAGCAGTGTGGGGGGCCAGTACCAAGAGACCCAGTACTTC	CASSVGGQYQETQYF	TRBV28	TRBJ2-5	.	.
TGTGCTAGTGGTTTGGCCCTTGTTCAGGGACTAGGTCTTCAAAAGGGTATCGGTGAGCAGTTCTTC	CASGLALVQGLGLQKGIGEQFF	TRBV12-5	TRBJ2-1	few	TRBD2
TGTGCCAGCAGCTTAGAGGGTTATGGCTACACCTTC	CASSLEGYGYTF	TRBV7-9	TRBJ1-2	many	.
TGTGCCAGCAGTTTCAGGGAAGGAAACACCATATATTTT	CASSFREGNTIYF	TRBV27	TRBJ1-3	few	.
TGTGCCAGCAGCGGGATAGCGGGAGCCTACGAGCAGTACTTC	CASSGIAGAYEQYF	TRBV27	TRBJ2-7	few	TRBD2
TGCAGTGCTGTCAGACTAGCGGGAGGGCGGCGCAATGAGCAGTTCTTC	CSAVRLAGGRRNEQFF	TRBV20-1	TRBJ2-1	few	TRBD2
TGTGCCAGCACCCGCCTCGGGACGGAACCCTACGAGCAGTACTTC	CASTRLGTEPYEQYF	TRBV6-2/TRBV6-3	TRBJ2-7	.	.
TGCAGCGTTGACCCGGACACAGAAGCTTTCTTT	CSVDPDTEAFF	TRBV29-1	TRBJ1-1	.	.
TGTGCCAGCAGACCCCCGGGGAAGGGTTATGGCTACACCTTC	CASRPPGKGYGYTF	TRBV12-3/TRBV12-4	TRBJ1-2	.	.
TGTGCCAGCAGTGACTTGCTGGACCTGTGGAATGAGCAGTTCTTC	CASSDLLDLWNEQFF	TRBV12-3/TRBV12-4	TRBJ2-1	few	.
TGTGCCAGCTCACCTCGCCGGTCAGAGAACACTGAAGCTTTCTTT	CASSPRRSENTEAFF	TRBV18	TRBJ1-1	.	.
TGCAGTGCGGAACAGGGGGCCAATCAGCCCCAGCATTTT	CSAEQGANQPQHF	TRBV20-1	TRBJ1-5	few	TRBD1
TGTGCCAGCAGTCCCGGGACAGGGGGCCGCCAAGATACGCAGTATTTT	CASSPGTGGRQDTQYF	TRBV28	TRBJ2-3	few	TRBD1
TGTGCCAGCCAAGAAGGCGAAACAATGCCCCAGCATTTT	CASQEGETMPQHF	TRBV27	TRBJ1-5	.	.
TGTGCCAGCAGTGGTCTAGCGGGAGACCACAATGAGCAGTTCTTC	CASSGLAGDHNEQFF	TRBV6-2/TRBV6-3	TRBJ2-1	many	TRBD2
TGCAGTGCTAGCACTAGCGGAGACTACAATGAGCAGTTCTTC	CSASTSGDYNEQFF	TRBV20-1	TRBJ2-1	few	TRBD2
TGTGCCAGCAGCTTGGCCACTGAAGCTTTCTTT	CASSLATEAFF	TRBV5-6	TRBJ1-1	many	.
TGTGCCAGCAGTGAAGTCCAGACCAACTATGGCTACACCTTC	CASSEVQTNYGYTF	TRBV6-1	TRBJ1-2	few	.
TGCAGTGCAAAGCGGGGGGGCAACACAGATACGCAGTATTTT	CSAKRGGNTDTQYF	TRBV20-1	TRBJ2-3	few	TRBD2
TGCAGTGCTAGGGCGCAGGGTCTAAATCAGCCCCAGCATTTT	CSARAQGLNQPQHF	TRBV20-1	TRBJ1-5	.	.
TGTGCCAGCAGGGATCCTCGGACAGGGTCTAATTCACCCCTCCACTTT	CASRDPRTGSNSPLHF	TRBV6-5	TRBJ1-6	few	TRBD1